This is a list of T cell receptor beta chains from one sample in a study of Graves' ophthalmopathy and Graves' hyperthyroidism. TCRdb independently ran MiXCR on the multiplex PCR reads; one entry per CDR3 protein. The table shows about 740,000 distinct CDR3 sequences, with 40% occurring only once. The sequencing sample was made of peripheral blood. These receptors were obtained from an adult man with Graves' ophthalmopathy. Both conserved end residues are part of each CDR3. D genes are given only for firm matches. Part of the rows lack a size; the others show once, few, many or a class for expanded clones.

cdr3_aa cdr3_nt j_call v_call d_call clone_size
CAWSAPGVSGANVLTF TGTGCCTGGAGTGCACCCGGGGTCTCTGGGGCCAACGTCCTGACTTTC TRBJ2-6 TRBV7-8 NA few
CATSSPPLAKNIQYF TGTGCCACCAGCAGCCCCCCGCTAGCCAAAAACATTCAGTACTTC TRBJ2-4 TRBV15 NA NA
CASSSGTSVQETQYF TGTGCCAGCAGCTCCGGGACTAGCGTGCAGGAGACCCAGTACTTC TRBJ2-5 TRBV7-6 TRBD2 many
CASSQDRSDRETQYF TGCGCCAGCAGCCAAGATAGATCTGATAGGGAGACCCAGTACTTC TRBJ2-5 TRBV4-1 NA NA
CASSRDRGGLEQYF TGTGCCAGCAGTCGGGACAGGGGGGGTCTCGAGCAGTACTTC TRBJ2-7 TRBV2 TRBD1 NA
CASSLASGILGELFF TGTGCCAGCAGCTTAGCGTCGGGAATTCTCGGGGAGCTGTTTTTT TRBJ2-2 TRBV7-2 NA many
CAIRATDGANVLTF TGTGCCATCAGGGCGACAGATGGGGCCAACGTCCTGACTTTC TRBJ2-6 TRBV10-3 NA NA
CSAPRELEYGYTF TGCAGTGCCCCCCGAGAGTTGGAATATGGCTACACCTTC TRBJ1-2 TRBV20-1 NA few
CASSYGTGGLYEQYF TGTGCCAGCAGTTACGGGACAGGGGGCTTATACGAGCAGTACTTC TRBJ2-7 TRBV10-3 TRBD1 NA
CASGPGGTGELFF TGTGCCTCCGGTCCGGGAGGTACCGGGGAGCTGTTTTTT TRBJ2-2 TRBV6-5 TRBD2 NA
CANSERGIGYEQYF TGTGCCAACAGTGAAAGGGGAATTGGGTACGAGCAGTACTTC TRBJ2-7 TRBV2 NA once
CASSGYGGFGTGELFF TGTGCCAGCAGTGGATACGGGGGGTTCGGCACCGGGGAGCTGTTTTTT TRBJ2-2 TRBV25-1 TRBD2 NA
CSARWGALPREQYF TGCAGTGCTAGATGGGGGGCGCTTCCACGGGAGCAGTACTTC TRBJ2-7 TRBV20-1 NA many
CATGARGAGNTF TGTGCCACCGGGGCACGGGGGGCTGGAAACACCTTC TRBJ1-2 TRBV10-3 NA NA
CADQGASTGELFF TGTGCTGACCAGGGGGCGAGCACCGGGGAGCTGTTTTTT TRBJ2-2 TRBV6-2/TRBV6-3 TRBD1 NA
CASSVPLSGANVLTF TGTGCCAGTAGTGTTCCCCTTTCTGGGGCCAACGTCCTGACTTTC TRBJ2-6 TRBV19 NA NA
CASSQQYVGTEAFF TGTGCCAGCAGCCAACAGTATGTTGGAACTGAAGCTTTCTTT TRBJ1-1 TRBV9 NA once
CASDRDRSIDAYEQYF TGTGCCAGCGACCGGGACAGGAGCATTGACGCGTACGAGCAGTACTTC TRBJ2-7 TRBV25-1 TRBD1 once
CSVESTASYEQYF TGCAGCGTTGAGTCGACGGCTTCCTACGAGCAGTACTTC TRBJ2-7 TRBV29-1 NA many
CASSQARDYEQYF TGCGCCAGCAGCCAAGCCAGGGACTACGAGCAGTACTTC TRBJ2-7 TRBV7-4 NA few
CATSDSGLAGGWKTQYF TGTGCCACCAGTGATTCGGGACTAGCGGGAGGATGGAAGACCCAGTACTTC TRBJ2-5 TRBV24-1 TRBD2 many
CATSDLHDRVGDTEAFF TGTGCCACCAGTGATTTGCATGATCGGGTCGGGGACACTGAAGCTTTCTTT TRBJ1-1 TRBV24-1 NA few
CASSESGGNSPLHF TGCGCCAGCAGTGAAAGTGGCGGGAATTCACCCCTCCACTTT TRBJ1-6 TRBV10-2 NA NA
CASSYFQTNTEAFF TGTGCCAGCAGTTATTTCCAGACGAACACTGAAGCTTTCTTT TRBJ1-1 TRBV6-2/TRBV6-3 NA many
CAISRDGAYTEAFF TGTGCCATCAGTAGGGACGGTGCATACACTGAAGCTTTCTTT TRBJ1-1 TRBV10-3 NA NA
CASSIPGQGYTGELFF TGTGCCAGTAGTATCCCGGGACAGGGGTACACCGGGGAGCTGTTTTTT TRBJ2-2 TRBV19 TRBD1 NA
CASRRDGSSYEQYF TGTGCCAGCAGGCGGGACGGTAGCTCCTACGAGCAGTACTTC TRBJ2-7 TRBV2 NA many
CSARTSGTSPSVQYF TGCAGTGCTAGAACTTCCGGGACTAGTCCTAGTGTGCAGTACTTC TRBJ2-7 TRBV20-1 TRBD2 many
CSAKTSGTYEQYF TGCAGTGCTAAGACTAGCGGGACCTACGAGCAGTACTTC TRBJ2-7 TRBV20-1 TRBD2 NA
CSGGQGSMNTEAFF TGCAGCGGAGGACAGGGCTCTATGAACACTGAAGCTTTCTTT TRBJ1-1 TRBV29-1 TRBD1 many
CASSEGRRTYEQYF TGCGCCAGCAGCGAAGGCAGGAGAACCTACGAGCAGTACTTC TRBJ2-7 TRBV5-1 NA NA
CASSINANTEAFF TGTGCCAGTAGTATCAATGCGAACACTGAAGCTTTCTTT TRBJ1-1 TRBV19 NA NA
CASSAGGTEAFF TGCGCCAGCAGCGCAGGGGGGACTGAAGCTTTCTTT TRBJ1-1 TRBV9 TRBD1 many
CASSPTLGRAETQYF TGTGCCAGCAGCCCAACCCTGGGACGCGCGGAGACCCAGTACTTC TRBJ2-5 TRBV11-2 NA many
CASSPGQLSTGGELFF TGTGCCAGCAGCCCTGGGCAACTCAGTACCGGGGGGGAGCTGTTTTTT TRBJ2-2 TRBV7-2 NA few
CASSLRRTGNPPNTGELFF TGTGCCAGCAGCTTAAGGCGGACAGGGAATCCCCCGAACACCGGGGAGCTGTTTTTT TRBJ2-2 TRBV7-9 TRBD1 NA
CASSPVWPYEQYF TGCGCCAGCAGCCCGGTTTGGCCCTACGAGCAGTACTTC TRBJ2-7 TRBV5-1 NA NA
CSVDGGRTSTGELFF TGCAGCGTTGATGGGGGGAGGACTAGCACCGGGGAGCTGTTTTTT TRBJ2-2 TRBV29-1 TRBD2 NA
CASSYSSGTVNTEAFF TGTGCCAGCAGTTACTCATCCGGGACAGTGAACACTGAAGCTTTCTTT TRBJ1-1 TRBV6-5 TRBD1 NA
CASSRTDGGNQPQHF TGTGCCAGCAGTCGGACAGACGGAGGCAATCAGCCCCAGCATTTT TRBJ1-5 TRBV7-9 NA NA
CASSESGLAGDQETQYF TGCGCCAGCAGTGAGTCCGGGCTAGCGGGGGACCAAGAGACCCAGTACTTC TRBJ2-5 TRBV10-1 TRBD2 NA
CSASPGIREQYF TGCAGTGCTAGTCCGGGAATTCGCGAGCAGTACTTC TRBJ2-7 TRBV20-1 NA few
CASSERQVSYGYTF TGTGCCAGCAGTGAACGGCAGGTCAGCTATGGCTACACCTTC TRBJ1-2 TRBV2 NA NA
CAISGTGEQPQHF TGTGCCATCAGCGGGACAGGCGAGCAGCCCCAGCATTTT TRBJ1-5 TRBV10-3 TRBD1 once
CSAPPSGRAYEQYF TGCAGTGCGCCCCCTAGCGGGAGGGCCTACGAGCAGTACTTC TRBJ2-7 TRBV20-1 TRBD2 NA
CASSGTGGRTGNSPLHF TGTGCCAGCAGTGGAACAGGGGGCAGGACAGGGAATTCACCCCTCCACTTT TRBJ1-6 TRBV2 TRBD1 NA
CASSPGTAVEAFF TGTGCCAGCAGCCCCGGGACAGCCGTTGAAGCTTTCTTT TRBJ1-1 TRBV7-2 TRBD1 many
CASSERGLGYTF TGTGCCAGCAGTGAAAGAGGGTTAGGCTACACCTTC TRBJ1-2 TRBV2 NA many
CSASDPREGSYEQYF TGCAGTGCTAGTGATCCACGGGAGGGAAGCTACGAGCAGTACTTC TRBJ2-7 TRBV20-1 TRBD2 many
CASSEYGLMSGANVLTF TGTGCCAGCAGTGAGTATGGACTCATGTCTGGGGCCAACGTCCTGACTTTC TRBJ2-6 TRBV6-4 NA few
CASSDYRNQPQHF TGTGCCAGCAGTGATTACAGGAATCAGCCCCAGCATTTT TRBJ1-5 TRBV6-1 NA NA
CASSVRARGGGTQYF TGTGCCAGCAGCGTTCGAGCTAGGGGCGGCGGGACCCAGTACTTC TRBJ2-5 TRBV9 NA NA
CASSQVSPRANEKLFF TGTGCCAGCAGCCAAGTTAGCCCCAGGGCTAATGAAAAACTGTTTTTT TRBJ1-4 TRBV4-2 NA NA
CASSSNSGTEYEQYF TGTGCCAGCAGTAGTAACTCCGGGACCGAGTACGAGCAGTACTTC TRBJ2-7 TRBV25-1 NA NA
CSARDPGQGFGYTF TGCAGTGCTAGAGATCCGGGACAGGGGTTTGGCTACACCTTC TRBJ1-2 TRBV20-1 TRBD1 NA